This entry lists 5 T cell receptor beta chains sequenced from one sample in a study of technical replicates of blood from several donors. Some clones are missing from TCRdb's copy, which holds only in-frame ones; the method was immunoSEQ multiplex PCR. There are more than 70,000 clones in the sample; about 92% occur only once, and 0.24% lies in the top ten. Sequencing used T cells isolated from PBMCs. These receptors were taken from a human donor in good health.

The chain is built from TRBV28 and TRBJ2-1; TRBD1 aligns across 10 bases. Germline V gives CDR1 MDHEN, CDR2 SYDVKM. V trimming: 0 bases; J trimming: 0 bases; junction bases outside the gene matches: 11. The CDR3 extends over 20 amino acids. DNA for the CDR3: TGTGCCAGCAGTTTATGGAGGGGACAGGGGCGTCCCAGCTCCTACAATGAGCAGTTCTTC. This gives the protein CASSLWRGQGRPSSYNEQFF.

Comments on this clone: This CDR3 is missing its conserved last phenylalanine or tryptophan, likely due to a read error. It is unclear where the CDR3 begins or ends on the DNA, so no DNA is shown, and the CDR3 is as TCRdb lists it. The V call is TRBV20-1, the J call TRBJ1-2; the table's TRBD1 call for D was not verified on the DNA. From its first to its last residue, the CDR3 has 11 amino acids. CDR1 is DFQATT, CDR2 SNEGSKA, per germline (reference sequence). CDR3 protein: CSASSFLPYSI.

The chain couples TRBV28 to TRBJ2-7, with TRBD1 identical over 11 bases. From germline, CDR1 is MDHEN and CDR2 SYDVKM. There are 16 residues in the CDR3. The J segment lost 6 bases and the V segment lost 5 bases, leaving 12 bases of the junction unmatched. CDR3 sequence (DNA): TGTGCCAGCAGTCTTCCTGGGACAGGGGGTCCCCTCGAGCAGTACTTC. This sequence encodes CASSLPGTGGPLEQYF.

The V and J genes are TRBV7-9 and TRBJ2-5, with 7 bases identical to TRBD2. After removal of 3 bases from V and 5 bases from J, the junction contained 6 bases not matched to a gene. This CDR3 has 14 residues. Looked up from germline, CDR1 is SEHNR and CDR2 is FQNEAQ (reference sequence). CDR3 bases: TGTGCCAGCAGCTTTCGGAATAGCGGGGAGACCCAGTACTTC. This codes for CASSFRNSGETQYF.

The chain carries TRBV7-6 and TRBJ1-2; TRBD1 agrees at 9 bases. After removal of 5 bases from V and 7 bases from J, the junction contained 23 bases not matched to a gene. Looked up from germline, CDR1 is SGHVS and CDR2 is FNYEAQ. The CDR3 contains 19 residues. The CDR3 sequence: CASSLDSVAGTGSWSGYTF. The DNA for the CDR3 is TGTGCCAGCAGCCTGGACTCGGTGGCCGGGACAGGGTCTTGGAGTGGCTACACCTTC. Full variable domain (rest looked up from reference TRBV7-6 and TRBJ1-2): GAGVSQSPRYKVTKRGQDVALRCDPISGHVSLYWYRQALGQGPEFLTYFNYEAQQDKSGLPNDRFSAERPEGSISTLTIQRTEQRDSAMYRCASSLDSVAGTGSWSGYTFGSGTRLTVV.